This TCR beta chain is drawn from a study of cytomegalovirus exposure and HLA in healthy donors. Study details: Out of 398 genotyped donors, about 84% belonged to the Caucasian-associated ancestry cluster. The study, taken as a whole, reports: Highly shared variants forming one cluster were likely a sequencing artifact.

The PCR used 60 Vbeta and 13 Jbeta primers. Assay used: immunoSEQ multiplex PCR; TCRdb lists only in-frame clones, some missing. The repertoire has fewer than 200,000 clones, approximately 72% of them found once; the top ten carry roughly 2.5%. CDR3 length equals 17 residues. Germline V lookup: CDR1 MDHEN, CDR2 SYDVKM. The V segment lost 5 bases and the J segment 4 bases; nucleotides outside the gene matches: 11. Of note for this clone: The antigen is unknown.

This TCR derives from a human donor in good health. Sequenced: PBMCs. This chain connects TRBV28 to TRBJ1-6; TRBD1 aligns across 7 bases. CDR3 coding DNA: TGTGCCAGCAGTCTTAGACAGGGTGTCGTTTATAATTCACCCCTCCACTTT. Protein product: CASSLRQGVVYNSPLHF.